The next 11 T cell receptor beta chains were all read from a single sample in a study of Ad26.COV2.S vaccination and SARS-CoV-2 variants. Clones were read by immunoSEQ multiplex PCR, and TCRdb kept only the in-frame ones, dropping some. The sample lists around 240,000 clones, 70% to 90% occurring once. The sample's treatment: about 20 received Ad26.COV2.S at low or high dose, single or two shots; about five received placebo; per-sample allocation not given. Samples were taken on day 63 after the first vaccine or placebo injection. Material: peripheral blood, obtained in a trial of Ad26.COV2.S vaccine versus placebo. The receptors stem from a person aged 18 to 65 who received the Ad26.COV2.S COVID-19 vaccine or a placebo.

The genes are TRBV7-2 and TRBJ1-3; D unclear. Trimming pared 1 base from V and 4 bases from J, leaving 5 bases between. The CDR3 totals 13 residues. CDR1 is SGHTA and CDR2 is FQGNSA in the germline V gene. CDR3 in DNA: TGTGCCAGCAGCTTAGACAACGGAAACACCATATATTTT. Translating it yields CASSLDNGNTIYF. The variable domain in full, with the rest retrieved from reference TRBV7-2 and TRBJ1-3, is GAGVSQSPSNKVTEKGKDVELRCDPISGHTALYWYRQSLGQGLEFLIYFQGNSAPDKSGLPSDRFSAERTGGSVSTLTIQRTQQEDSAVYLCASSLDNGNTIYFGEGSWLTVV.

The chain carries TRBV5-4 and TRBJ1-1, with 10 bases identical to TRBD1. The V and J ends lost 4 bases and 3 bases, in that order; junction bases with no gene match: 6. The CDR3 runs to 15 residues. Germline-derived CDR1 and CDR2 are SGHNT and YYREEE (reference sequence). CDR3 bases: TGTGCCAGCAGCCTTTGGACAGGGGGTGACACTGAAGCTTTCTTT. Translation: CASSLWTGGDTEAFF.

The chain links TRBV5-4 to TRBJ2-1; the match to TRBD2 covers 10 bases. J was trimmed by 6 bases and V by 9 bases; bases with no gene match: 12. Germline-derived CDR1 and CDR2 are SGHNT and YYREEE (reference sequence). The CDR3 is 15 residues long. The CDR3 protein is CATVPGLAPFNEQFF. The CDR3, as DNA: TGTGCCACCGTCCCGGGACTAGCGCCATTCAATGAGCAGTTCTTC.

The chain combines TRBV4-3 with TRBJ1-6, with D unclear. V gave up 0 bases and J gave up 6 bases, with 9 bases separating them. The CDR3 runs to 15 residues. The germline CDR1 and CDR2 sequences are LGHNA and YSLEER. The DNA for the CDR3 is TGCGCCAGCAGCCAAGATCGCCGGACTAATTCACCCCTCCACTTT. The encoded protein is CASSQDRRTNSPLHF.

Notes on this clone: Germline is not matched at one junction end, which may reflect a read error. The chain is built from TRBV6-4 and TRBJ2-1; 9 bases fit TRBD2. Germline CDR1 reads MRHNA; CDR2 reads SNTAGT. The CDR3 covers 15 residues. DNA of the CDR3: TGTGCCAGCAGCGACTCAGCGGGAGGCAGTAATGAGCAGTTCTTC. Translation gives CASSDSAGGSNEQFF.

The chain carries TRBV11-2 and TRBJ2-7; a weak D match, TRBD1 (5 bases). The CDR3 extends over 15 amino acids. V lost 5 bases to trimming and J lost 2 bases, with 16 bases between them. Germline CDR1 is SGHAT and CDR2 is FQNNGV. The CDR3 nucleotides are TGTGCCAGCAGCGCAGCAACGGGCAGGGCCTACGAGCAGTACTTC. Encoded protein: CASSAATGRAYEQYF.

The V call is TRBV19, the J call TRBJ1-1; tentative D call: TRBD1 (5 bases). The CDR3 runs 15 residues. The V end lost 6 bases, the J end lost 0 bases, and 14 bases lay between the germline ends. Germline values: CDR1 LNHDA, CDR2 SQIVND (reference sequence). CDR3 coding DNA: TGTGCCAGTAGATCCAGGGAACTGATGAACACTGAAGCTTTCTTT. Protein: CASRSRELMNTEAFF.

Here the CDR3 reads CASSLARLQGRSTDTQYF. The CDR3 DNA is TGTGCCAGCAGCTTAGCCCGGCTACAGGGAAGGAGCACAGATACGCAGTATTTT. The V and J genes are TRBV7-9 and TRBJ2-3; TRBD1 is a possible D gene (6 bases). The CDR3 totals 18 residues. Germline V CDR1 and CDR2: SEHNR, FQNEAQ (reference sequence). The V and J ends lost 0 bases and 0 bases respectively, with 16 bases between them. The entire variable domain, with the rest obtained from reference TRBV7-9 and TRBJ2-3, is as follows: DTGVSQNPRHKITKRGQNVTFRCDPISEHNRLYWYRQTLGQGPEFLTYFQNEAQLEKSRLLSDRFSAERPKGSFSTLEIQRTEQGDSAMYLCASSLARLQGRSTDTQYFGPGTRLTVL.

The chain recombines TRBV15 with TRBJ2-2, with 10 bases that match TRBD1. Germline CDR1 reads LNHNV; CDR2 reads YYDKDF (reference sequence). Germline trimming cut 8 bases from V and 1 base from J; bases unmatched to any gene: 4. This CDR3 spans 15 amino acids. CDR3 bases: TGTGCCACCGGACAGGGGGATTTGAACACCGGGGAGCTGTTTTTT. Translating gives CATGQGDLNTGELFF. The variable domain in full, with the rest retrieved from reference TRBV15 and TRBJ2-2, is DAMVIQNPRYQVTQFGKPVTLSCSQTLNHNVMYWYQQKSSQAPKLLFHYYDKDFNNEADTPDNFQSRRPNTSFCFLDIRSPGLGDTAMYLCATGQGDLNTGELFFGEGSRLTVL.

This chain's CDR3 is CASSLLGSTEAFF. In DNA, the CDR3 is TGTGCCAGCAGTCTCTTGGGGTCGACTGAAGCTTTCTTT. This chain uses TRBV12-3 or TRBV12-4 with TRBJ1-1; D uncertain. The CDR3 has 13 amino acids. The V and J ends lost 5 bases and 5 bases respectively, with 12 bases between them.

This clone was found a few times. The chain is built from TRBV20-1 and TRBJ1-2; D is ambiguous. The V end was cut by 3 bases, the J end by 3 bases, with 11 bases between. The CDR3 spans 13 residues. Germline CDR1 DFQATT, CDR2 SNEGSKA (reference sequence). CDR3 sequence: CSASIVQYYGYTF. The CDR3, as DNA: TGCAGTGCTAGTATTGTACAGTACTATGGCTACACCTTC.